Listed here are 7 T cell receptor beta chains from one sample, sequenced in a study of beta chain features in type 1 diabetes. The study's findings and limits: People with Type 1 diabetes carried modestly yet significantly shorter TCRB CDR3s in all four CD4+ subsets.

Sequenced material consisted of expressed TCRB transcripts (all of the isolated RNA was reverse transcribed). Data came from immunoSEQ multiplex PCR; TCRdb stores just in-frame clones and leaves some out. This sample has hundreds of thousands of clones; roughly an eighth occur once, and the top ten carry 0.04%. These TCRs' antigens remain unknown. Sample: naive CD4+ T cells from blood. All receptors come from a man aged 18 to 29 with type 1 diabetes.

There are a few counts of this clone. One end of the junction is discordant with germline, which a read error may explain. The chain links TRBV14 to TRBJ1-2; a possible D gene is TRBD1 (6 bases). CDR1 SGHDN and CDR2 FVKESK come from the germline V gene. The CDR3 extends over 12 amino acids. The CDR3 nucleotides are TGTGCCAGCAGCCAAGCGCCCGGGACAAGTTATTTC. It encodes CASSQAPGTSYF.

A few counts support this clone. The rearrangement uses TRBV7-9 and TRBJ2-3, with 7 bases fitting TRBD2. The CDR3 is 14 amino acids. After removal of 11 bases from V and 0 bases from J, the junction contained 8 bases not matched to a gene. Germline CDR1 SEHNR, CDR2 FQNEAQ (reference sequence). For the CDR3, the DNA is TGTGCCCCCGAAGCGGGGAGAAGCACAGATACGCAGTATTTT. The encoded protein is CAPEAGRSTDTQYF.

This chain links TRBV2 with TRBJ2-3, with 15 bases lining up with TRBD2. V lost 7 bases and J lost 8; bases outside the gene matches: 7. CDR3 length equals 15 residues. Germline CDR1 SNHLY, CDR2 FYNNEI. The CDR3 sequence is CASIPGLAGGVTQYF. The DNA for the CDR3 is TGTGCCAGCATCCCGGGACTAGCGGGAGGTGTTACGCAGTATTTT.

In its sample, this clone was seen a few times. The chain is built from TRBV4-1 and TRBJ2-1, with 10 bases aligning to TRBD1. Looked up from germline, CDR1 is MGHRA and CDR2 is YSYEKL. The CDR3 spans 17 residues. V lost 0 bases, J lost 15 bases, and 17 bases stayed unmatched. DNA for the CDR3: TGCGCCAGCAGCCAAGATTTTGCCCGGGACAGGGGCCTGAAGCGGTTCTTC. This sequence encodes CASSQDFARDRGLKRFF.

V gene TRBV30 combines with J gene TRBJ2-1; 8 bases match TRBD2. CDR1 and CDR2 (germline): GTSNPN, SVGIG (reference sequence). Unmatched junction bases numbered 16, after V lost 0 bases and J lost 15 bases. CDR3 length: 15 amino acids. The CDR3 nucleotides read TGTGCCTGGAGTGTAAGGCTAGCGGGTGCCCATCCACGGTTCTTC. Protein sequence: CAWSVRLAGAHPRFF.

J is TRBJ1-4 and V is TRBV18; 9 nucleotides line up with TRBD1. CDR3 length: 16 residues. After removal of 6 bases from V and 7 bases from J, the junction contained 12 bases not matched to a gene. Per the germline V gene, CDR1 is KGHSH and CDR2 is LQKENI. DNA of the CDR3: TGTGCCAGCTCGCCGCCAAACAGGGGGCAAGGTGAAAAACTGTTTTTT. Its translation: CASSPPNRGQGEKLFF.

This clone has only a few counts. The genes are TRBV7-2 and TRBJ2-7, with D possibly being TRBD1 (7 bases). Deletions cut 3 bases from V and 1 base from J, with 10 bases between. The germline V gene has CDR1 SGHTA and CDR2 FQGNSA. The CDR3 length is 14 residues. The CDR3 region has the DNA TGTGCCAGCAGCTTCGGGGGACAGTCCTACGAGCAGTACTTC. Translation gives CASSFGGQSYEQYF.